This TCR beta chain came from a study of control samples from healthy donors and cancer patients. Produced via immunoSEQ multiplex PCR; TCRdb's table is partial and in-frame only. The repertoire holds about 150,000 clones, with more than 85% as singletons. The CDR3 covers 10 residues. CDR1 is DFQATT and CDR2 is SNEGSKA in the germline V gene (reference sequence). The germline V and J ends were trimmed by 6 bases and 6 bases, with 8 bases remaining between them. This chain links TRBV20-1 with TRBJ2-5, with D unclear. This clonotype was obtained from a woman aged 40 to 49 in good health. Sequencing input: blood. The CDR3 nucleotides read TGCAGTGCGGCGGAGCAGACCCAGTACTTC. Protein: CSAAEQTQYF.